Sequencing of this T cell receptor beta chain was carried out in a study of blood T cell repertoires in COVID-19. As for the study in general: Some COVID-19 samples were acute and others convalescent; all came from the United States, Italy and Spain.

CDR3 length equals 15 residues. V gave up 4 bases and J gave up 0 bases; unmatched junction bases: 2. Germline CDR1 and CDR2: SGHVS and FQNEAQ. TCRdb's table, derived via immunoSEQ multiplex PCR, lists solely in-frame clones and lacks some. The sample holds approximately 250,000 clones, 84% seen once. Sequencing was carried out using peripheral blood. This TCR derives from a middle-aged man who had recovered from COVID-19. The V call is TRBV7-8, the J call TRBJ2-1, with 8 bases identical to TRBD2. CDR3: CASSSGLDSYNEQFF. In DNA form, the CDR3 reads TGTGCCAGCAGCTCGGGACTAGACTCCTACAATGAGCAGTTCTTC.